This paragraph reports one T cell receptor beta chain. What it binds is unknown. The data are from a study of human versus mouse CDR3 diversity and MHC coevolution. Study results and limitations: Clonal inequality was lowest in most of the three human donors. Mice had fewer CDR3 deletions and insertions than humans on average.

The CDR3 runs to 16 residues. The V and J ends lost 6 bases and 3 bases respectively, with 20 bases between them. The V gene's germline CDR1 is SGHVS and CDR2 FQNEAQ. Sequencing used immunoSEQ multiplex PCR; TCRdb keeps in-frame clones, though not all of them. Of about 60,000 clones listed, 85% to 95% are singletons. Sequences were obtained from naive CD4+ T cells from blood. The subset here: CD45RO-negative CD62L-positive naive CD4 T cells. This TCR was sampled from a person between 60 and 70 years old in good health. The chain has TRBV7-8 and TRBJ1-2; D is possibly TRBD1 (6 bases). The CDR3 here is CASREGGQFGYYGYTF. In DNA, the CDR3 is TGTGCCAGCAGGGAGGGGGGGCAGTTTGGGTACTATGGCTACACCTTC.